This entry concerns a single T cell receptor (beta chain). Its antigen is still unknown. The data originate from a study of cytomegalovirus exposure and HLA in healthy donors. Study information: Assignment to the Caucasian-associated ancestry cluster applied to 81% of the roughly 410 genotyped donors. General study findings and limits: Presence/absence comparisons presumed near-even sequencing depth among donors. V- and J-gene trimming in TCR beta was tied to a missense DCLRE1C variant by an analysis performed later.

Amplification used 60 Vbeta primers and 13 Jbeta primers. Some clones are missing from TCRdb's copy, which holds only in-frame ones; the method was immunoSEQ multiplex PCR. The sample data list 70,000 to 80,000 clones. Between the trimmed V and J ends, which lost 0 bases and 1 base, there was a span of 15 bases. CDR1 and CDR2 from the germline V gene are MGHRA and YSYEKL. This CDR3 region has 17 residues. The TCR was taken from a man aged 35 to 55 in good health and CMV-seronegative. The chain links TRBV4-1 to TRBJ1-1; weak D call: TRBD1 (5 bases). The sequencing sample was made of PBMCs. This chain's CDR3 is CASSQEGFRQPNTEAFF. DNA of the CDR3: TGCGCCAGCAGCCAAGAAGGGTTCCGACAGCCGAACACTGAAGCTTTCTTT.